Below, 9 T cell receptor beta chains from the same sample are listed, as sequenced in a study of shared clonotypes between healthy human individuals. TCRdb's table, derived via immunoSEQ multiplex PCR, lists solely in-frame clones and lacks some. Of 2 million to 2.5 million clones in the sample, roughly 93% were seen once. Sequenced: naive CD4+ T cells from PBMCs. Subset meaning: CD45RA+ positively selected. Receptors were obtained from a man aged 18 to 30 in good health. Some clones in this sample may be carry-over from other donors' samples.

V usage is TRBV5-6 and J usage is TRBJ2-3, with 9 bases matching TRBD1. This CDR3 is 16 amino acids long. The V and J ends lost 0 bases and 5 bases, in that order; junction bases with no gene match: 7. Germline values: CDR1 SGHDT, CDR2 YYEEEE. CDR3 in amino acids: CASSLEQGAGIDTQYF. As DNA, the CDR3 is TGTGCCAGCAGCTTGGAACAGGGGGCGGGAATAGATACGCAGTATTTT.

V usage is TRBV4-1 and J usage is TRBJ2-7; 7 bases align to TRBD1. Germline CDR1 is MGHRA and CDR2 is YSYEKL. J gave up 4 bases and V 0 bases, and 9 bases lay outside the gene matches. This CDR3 comprises 16 residues. The CDR3 DNA is TGCGCCAGCAGCCAAGAGAAACGGCAGGGGGTTTACGAGCAGTACTTC. It is translated as CASSQEKRQGVYEQYF.

The gene calls are TRBV2 and TRBJ2-7; TRBD1 agrees at 9 bases. The CDR3 sequence is 15 residues long. V dropped 6 bases and J dropped 11; count of bases not matched to a gene: 17. The germline CDR1 and CDR2 sequences are SNHLY and FYNNEI. DNA for the CDR3: TGTGCCAGCAGAAATTTGGGGACAGGGTTAGGGTTCGAGTACTTC. Translated: CASRNLGTGLGFEYF.

This clone appeared a few times. V and J are TRBV10-3 and TRBJ1-1; D uncertain. Trimming took 10 bases from V and 7 from J, leaving 19 bases between them. CDR3 length equals 13 residues. Germline assignment: CDR1 ENHRY and CDR2 SYGVKD. CDR3 region: CANSGTPAGEAFF. CDR3 nucleotide sequence: TGTGCCAACTCGGGAACACCGGCCGGTGAAGCTTTCTTT.

The chain links TRBV6-5 to TRBJ2-2, with TRBD1 matching 7 bases. Germline V gene sequence: CDR1 MNHEY, CDR2 SVGAGI. This CDR3 region has 15 residues. The V gene end was trimmed by 6 bases and the J gene end by 0 bases; junction bases not matched to a gene: 4. The CDR3 loop is CASRSQGANTGELFF. The CDR3, as DNA: TGTGCCAGCAGGTCCCAGGGGGCGAACACCGGGGAGCTGTTTTTT.

As to this clone: Other DNA sequences in this sample translate to the same CDR3. The chain links TRBV6-1 to TRBJ2-7; D possibly uses TRBD1 or TRBD2 (5 bases each). The CDR3 runs to 13 residues. Between the trimmed V and J ends, which lost 6 bases and 1 base, there was a span of 10 bases. Germline V gene lookup returns CDR1 MNHNS and CDR2 SASEGT. The CDR3 region is CASRRGPSYEQYF. CDR3 coding DNA: TGTGCCAGCAGGAGGGGACCGTCCTACGAGCAGTACTTC.

A remark on this clone: Other nucleotide sequences in the sample specify the same CDR3. The gene calls are TRBV19 and TRBJ1-5; D is undetermined. The V gene lost 4 bases and the J gene lost 2 bases, with 9 bases spanning the gap. CDR1 and CDR2 (germline): LNHDA, SQIVND (reference sequence). The CDR3 contains 14 residues. CDR3 sequence reads: CASSTPGRNQPQHF. CDR3 in DNA: TGTGCCAGTAGTACCCCTGGGCGCAATCAGCCCCAGCATTTT.

This clone was counted once. The chain links TRBV6-1 to TRBJ1-3, with a possible D match to TRBD1 (5 bases). The V end lost 3 bases, the J end lost 8 bases, and 14 bases lay between the germline ends. This CDR3 spans 14 amino acids. The germline CDR1 and CDR2 sequences are MNHNS and SASEGT. The CDR3, as DNA: TGTGCCAGCAGTGAGTCAGGGCTGGGATACACCATATATTTT. It specifies CASSESGLGYTIYF.

This clone has just one count. The rearrangement links TRBV29-1 to TRBJ2-2; D perhaps matches TRBD1 (6 bases). Germline lookup yields CDR1 SQVTM and CDR2 ANQGSEA. The CDR3 loop spans 13 amino acids. V lost 3 bases to trimming and J lost 5 bases, with 10 bases between them. CDR3 in amino acids: CSVDGQQTGELFF. The CDR3 region has the DNA TGCAGCGTTGATGGACAGCAAACCGGGGAGCTGTTTTTT.